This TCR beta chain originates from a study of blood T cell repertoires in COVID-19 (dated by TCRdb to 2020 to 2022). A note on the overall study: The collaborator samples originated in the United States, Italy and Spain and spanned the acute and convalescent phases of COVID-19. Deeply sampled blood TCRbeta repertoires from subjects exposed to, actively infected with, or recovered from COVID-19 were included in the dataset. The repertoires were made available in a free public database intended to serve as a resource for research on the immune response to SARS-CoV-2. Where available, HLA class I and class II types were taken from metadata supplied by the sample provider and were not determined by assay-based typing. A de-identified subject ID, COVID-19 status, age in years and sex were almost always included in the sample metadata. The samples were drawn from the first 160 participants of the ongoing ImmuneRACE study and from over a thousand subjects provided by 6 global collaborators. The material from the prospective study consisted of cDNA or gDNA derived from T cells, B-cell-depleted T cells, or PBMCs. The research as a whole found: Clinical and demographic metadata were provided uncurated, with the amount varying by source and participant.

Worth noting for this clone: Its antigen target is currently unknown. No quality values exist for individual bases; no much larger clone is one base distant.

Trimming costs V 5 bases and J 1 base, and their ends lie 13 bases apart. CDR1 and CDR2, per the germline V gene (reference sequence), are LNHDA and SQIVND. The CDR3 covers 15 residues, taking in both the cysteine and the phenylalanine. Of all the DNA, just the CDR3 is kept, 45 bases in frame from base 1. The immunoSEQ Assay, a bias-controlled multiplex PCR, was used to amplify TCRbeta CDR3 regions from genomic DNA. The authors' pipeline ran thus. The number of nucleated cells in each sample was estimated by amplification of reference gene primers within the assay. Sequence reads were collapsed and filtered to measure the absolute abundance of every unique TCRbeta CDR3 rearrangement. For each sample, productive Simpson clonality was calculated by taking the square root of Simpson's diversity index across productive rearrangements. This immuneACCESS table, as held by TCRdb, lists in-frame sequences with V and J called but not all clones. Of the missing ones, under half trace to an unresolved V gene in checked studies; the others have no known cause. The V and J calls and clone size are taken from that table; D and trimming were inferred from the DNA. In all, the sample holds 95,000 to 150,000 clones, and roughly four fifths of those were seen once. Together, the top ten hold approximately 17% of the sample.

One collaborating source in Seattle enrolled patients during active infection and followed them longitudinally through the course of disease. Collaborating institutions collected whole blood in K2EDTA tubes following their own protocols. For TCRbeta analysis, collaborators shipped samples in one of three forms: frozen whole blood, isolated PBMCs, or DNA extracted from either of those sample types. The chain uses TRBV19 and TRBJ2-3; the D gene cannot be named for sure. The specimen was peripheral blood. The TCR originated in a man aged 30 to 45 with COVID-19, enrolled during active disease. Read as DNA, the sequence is TGTGCCAGTAGTGGTGGCAGCGCTCGCACAGATACGCAGTATTTT. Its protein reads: CASSGGSARTDTQYF.